Listed below are T cell receptor beta chains from one sample, sequenced in a study of T cell repertoires in cytomegalovirus infection. Their antigen targets remain unknown. In TCRdb, the reads were re-called with MiXCR into one record per CDR3 protein. Counted here are about half a million distinct CDR3 sequences, about 42% occurring once; the ten biggest clones make up around two fifths. The sample consisted of cultured PBMCs, taken from culture after CMV antigen stimulation. These receptors all stem from a human donor in good health (CMV status not recorded). Some clones in this sample may be carry-over from other donors' samples. Each CDR3 is given with its conserved first and last residue. The D gene is left open where the match is weak. The size entry is marked missing in some rows and otherwise reads once, few, many or a size class.

CDR3	DNA	V	size	D	J
CASSPQTGESETQYF	TGTGCCAGCAGCCCTCAGACAGGGGAGTCAGAGACCCAGTACTTC	TRBV7-2	many	TRBD1	TRBJ2-5
CASSKRTSGYNEQFF	TGTGCCAGCAGTAAACGGACTAGCGGGTACAATGAGCAGTTCTTC	TRBV12-3/TRBV12-4	few	TRBD2	TRBJ2-1
CASSEAEGARSYNEQFF	TGTGCCAGCAGTGAAGCGGAGGGGGCGCGGTCCTACAATGAGCAGTTCTTC	TRBV6-1	few	-	TRBJ2-1
CASSWSGGIYEQYF	TGTGCCAGCAGTTGGAGCGGGGGGATCTACGAGCAGTACTTC	TRBV12-3/TRBV12-4	-	TRBD2	TRBJ2-7
CASSFRAGGNTEAFF	TGTGCCAGCAGCTTCCGGGCAGGGGGGAACACTGAAGCTTTCTTT	TRBV7-3	-	TRBD1	TRBJ1-1
CASSLQGANTEAFF	TGTGCCAGCAGCCTGCAGGGGGCTAACACTGAAGCTTTCTTT	TRBV7-2	few	TRBD1	TRBJ1-1
CASSSSTSNNEQFF	TGTGCCAGCAGTTCCAGCACCAGCAACAATGAGCAGTTCTTC	TRBV6-2/TRBV6-3	-	-	TRBJ2-1
CASSLGVQVSGNTIYF	TGTGCCAGCAGCCTGGGCGTACAGGTCTCTGGAAACACCATATATTTT	TRBV7-8	few	-	TRBJ1-3
CASSTGQVTDTQYF	TGTGCCAGCAGCACAGGACAGGTCACAGATACGCAGTATTTT	TRBV5-4	-	TRBD1	TRBJ2-3
CASSEAYRETQYF	TGTGCCAGCAGTGAAGCCTATAGGGAGACGCAGTATTTT	TRBV6-1	-	-	TRBJ2-3
CAISESRKTSGDNEQFF	TGTGCCATCAGTGAGTCCCGTAAGACTAGCGGGGACAATGAGCAGTTCTTT	TRBV10-3	-	TRBD2	TRBJ2-1